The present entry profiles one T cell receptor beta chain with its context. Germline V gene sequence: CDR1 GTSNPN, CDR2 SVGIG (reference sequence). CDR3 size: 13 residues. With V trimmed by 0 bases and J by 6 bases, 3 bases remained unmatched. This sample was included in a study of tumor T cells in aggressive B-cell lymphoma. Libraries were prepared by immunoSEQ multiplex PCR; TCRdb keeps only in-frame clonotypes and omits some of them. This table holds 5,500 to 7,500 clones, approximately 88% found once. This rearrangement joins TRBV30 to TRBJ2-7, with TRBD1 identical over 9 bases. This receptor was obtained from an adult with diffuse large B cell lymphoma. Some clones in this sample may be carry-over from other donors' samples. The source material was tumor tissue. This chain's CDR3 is CAWSVRTGAEQYF. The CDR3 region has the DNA TGTGCCTGGAGTGTAAGGACAGGGGCCGAGCAGTACTTC.